Sequencing of this T cell receptor beta chain was carried out in a study of blood T cell repertoires in COVID-19. Method: immunoSEQ multiplex PCR; TCRdb's copy keeps in-frame clones and lacks some. The sample records fewer than 300,000 clones, roughly 80% being singletons. The V gene's germline CDR1 is ENHRY and CDR2 SYGVKD. This CDR3 has 13 residues. V was pared by 3 bases and J by 8 bases, with 5 bases of the junction left unmatched. This chain connects TRBV10-3 to TRBJ1-2; TRBD1 agrees at 8 bases. Sequenced input: PBMCs or T cells enriched from blood (not recorded which). The sequence was obtained from a man aged 40-49 years who had been exposed to COVID-19. This chain's CDR3 is CAISEGTGGGYTF. In DNA form, the CDR3 reads TGTGCCATCAGTGAAGGGACAGGAGGCGGCTACACCTTC.